This T cell receptor (beta chain) was sequenced in a study of blood T cell repertoires in COVID-19. Overall study context: The samples span acute and convalescent COVID-19 from the United States, Italy and Spain. PBMCs, B-cell-depleted T cells, or T cells were the source of the cDNA or gDNA that made up the material.

This clone was detected only once. Original data processing: Estimated nucleated cell counts came from reference gene primer amplification. The protocol was immunoSEQ multiplex PCR, while the TCRdb copy is restricted to in-frame clones and leaves out a portion. D and trimming were read from the DNA, whereas the V and J calls and clone size are those reported in that table. The sample carries some 240,000 clones, 90% recorded once. It was during active infection that Seattle patients were enrolled and then longitudinally followed. Germline CDR1 is SGDLS and CDR2 is YYNGEE. The V segment lost 0 bases and the J segment 2 bases; nucleotides outside the gene matches: 12. This CDR3 contains 18 residues.

This TCR derives from a woman in her fifties or sixties with COVID-19, enrolled during active disease. Sequenced input: peripheral blood. The rearrangement links TRBV9 to TRBJ2-5, with 8 bases aligning to TRBD2. The CDR3 DNA is TGTGCCAGCAGCGTAGCTTTGGGAAGCGGGGGACCTCAAGAGACCCAGTACTTC. Encoded protein: CASSVALGSGGPQETQYF. Full variable domain (missing parts from reference TRBV9 and TRBJ2-5): DSGVTQTPKHLITATGQRVTLRCSPRSGDLSVYWYQQSLDQGLQFLIQYYNGEERAKGNILERFSAQQFPDLHSELNLSSLELGDSALYFCASSVALGSGGPQETQYFGPGTRLLVL.